This entry is about one TCR beta chain. What it recognizes is unknown. The data were taken from a study of T cell repertoires in cytomegalovirus infection. As for the study in general: Peptides in the study included HLA-C-restricted and HLA-B-restricted CMV epitopes. TCR beta signatures that were public indicated CMV infection and matching HLA type.

A single record per CDR3 protein comes from TCRdb applying MiXCR to the reads. The table includes fewer than 1,000,000 distinct CDR3 sequences, 31% detected once. General study points: HLA-C-restricted CMV-specific TCR beta clonotypes prevailed in the ex vivo response.

The CDR3 sequence is 13 residues long. Looked up from germline, CDR1 is LNHDA and CDR2 is SQIVND (reference sequence). V trimming: 7 bases; J trimming: 8 bases; junction bases outside the gene matches: 10. Sequences were derived from cultured CD8+ T cells from PBMCs, sampled from culture after CMV antigen stimulation. The TCR originated in a human donor in good health (CMV status not recorded). Some clones in this sample may be carry-over from other donors' samples. J is TRBJ1-2 and V is TRBV19; 7 bases map to TRBD1. CDR3 loop: CASTTGEVRGYTF. DNA for the CDR3: TGTGCCAGTACCACAGGGGAGGTACGCGGCTACACCTTC.